This T cell receptor beta chain was documented in a study of vaccination and CD4 T cells after COVID-19. Sequencing of the DNA from cultured CD4+ T cells was carried out with the Oncomine TCR Beta short-read assay. TCRdb independently ran MiXCR on the PCR reads; one entry per CDR3 protein. This table holds 15,000 or so distinct CDR3 sequences, over 55% found once. Regarding treatment: approximately nine-day PBMC culture with coronavirus spike peptide pools or control peptides (ViraFEST assay). To note about this clonotype: Its specificity is unknown.

CDR1 is MNHEY and CDR2 is SMNVEV in the germline V gene (reference sequence). Trimming pared 1 base from V and 7 bases from J, leaving 13 bases between. This CDR3 is 14 amino acids long. The chain carries TRBV27 and TRBJ2-5, with no clear D. The TCR sequence derives from a human donor who had recovered from COVID-19. The sample comprised CD4+ T cells from blood, cultured in vitro. CDR3 sequence reads: CASSLLASTGTQYF. In DNA, the CDR3 is TGTGCCAGCAGTTTATTAGCTTCTACGGGGACCCAGTACTTC.